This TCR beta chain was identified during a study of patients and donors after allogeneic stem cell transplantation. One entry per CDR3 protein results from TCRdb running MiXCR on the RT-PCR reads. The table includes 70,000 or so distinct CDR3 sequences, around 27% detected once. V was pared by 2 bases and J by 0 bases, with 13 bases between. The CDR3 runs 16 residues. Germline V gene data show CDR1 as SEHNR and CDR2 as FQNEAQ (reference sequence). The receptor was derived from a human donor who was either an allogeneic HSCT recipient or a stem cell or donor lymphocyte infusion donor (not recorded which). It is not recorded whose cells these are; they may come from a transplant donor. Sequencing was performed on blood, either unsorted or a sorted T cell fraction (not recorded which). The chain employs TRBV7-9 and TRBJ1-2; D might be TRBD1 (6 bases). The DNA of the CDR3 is TGTGCCAGCAGCTTACTCCAGGGGATAGCTAACTATGGCTACACCTTC. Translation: CASSLLQGIANYGYTF.